This T cell receptor beta chain was observed in a study of blood T cell repertoires in COVID-19. Study-level information: Acute-phase and convalescent COVID-19 samples originated in the United States, Italy and Spain. Sample material is recorded as cDNA or gDNA derived from T cells, B-cell-depleted T cells, or PBMCs.

In the authors' workflow: Reference gene primer amplification in the assay estimated nucleated cell counts. Using immunoSEQ multiplex PCR, the repertoire was profiled, and TCRdb retains in-frame clones only, with some absent. V and J calls plus clone size are reproduced from that table; the DNA served to infer D and trimming. This sample has about 130,000 clones; roughly 86% occur once, and the top ten carry 13%. Trimming at V came to 4 bases and at J to 5 bases, leaving 10 bases not matched to a gene. The germline V gene encodes CDR1 SNHLY and CDR2 FYNNEI. The CDR3 totals 15 residues. The chain has TRBV2 and TRBJ2-5; TRBD1 matches at 7 bases. The specimen sequenced was peripheral blood. The sequence derives from a human donor in a cohort sampled during active COVID-19. CDR3 amino acids: CASSGQTGRAETQYF. The DNA of the CDR3 is TGTGCCAGCAGTGGACAGACAGGGCGTGCGGAGACCCAGTACTTC.